A selection of T cell receptor beta chains follows, all from one sample in a study of blood T cells in healthy people across ages. TCRdb re-called the 5' RACE reads through MiXCR, storing one row per CDR3 protein. The table lists around 970,000 distinct CDR3 sequences, roughly half of them singletons, with over 20% in the top ten. The sequenced material came from blood. The receptors were sampled from an older woman in good health. The CDR3 runs from the conserved cysteine through the conserved F or W. Each record gives: CDR3 DNA, CDR3 protein, clone size, J gene, D gene, V gene, CDR3 length. A D gene is named only where the DNA matches it firmly. Not all rows give a size; the values are once, few, many and, for expanded clones, a class.

TGTGCCAGCTCACCCCTCGGCGGGAGTGCTGAGCAGTTCTTC | CASSPLGGSAEQFF | - | TRBJ2-1 | TRBD2 | TRBV18 | 14
TGTGCCATCAGTGAAGGGGCGGTCGCAGATACGCAGTATTTT | CAISEGAVADTQYF | - | TRBJ2-3 | - | TRBV10-3 | 14
TGTGCCAGTAGTATTTTCGGGACAGGGAAAAAGCAGTTCTTC | CASSIFGTGKKQFF | once | TRBJ2-1 | TRBD1 | TRBV19 | 14
TGCGCCAGCAGCCAAACGGTAGGGGGCTCCTATGGCTACACCTTC | CASSQTVGGSYGYTF | few | TRBJ1-2 | TRBD1 | TRBV4-1 | 15
TGTGCCAGCAGCCAAGACGCGGGACTTCTCTACGAGCAGTACTTC | CASSQDAGLLYEQYF | few | TRBJ2-7 | - | TRBV4-2 | 15
TGCAGTGCAAAACAGGGGGCGGAAGAGCAGTACTTC | CSAKQGAEEQYF | few | TRBJ2-7 | TRBD1 | TRBV20-1 | 12
TGTGCCAGCAGTCCAGGGACAGTGGGGCACATGACAGATACGCAGTATTTT | CASSPGTVGHMTDTQYF | - | TRBJ2-3 | TRBD1 | TRBV27 | 17
TGTGCCAGTCACGGACAGGGGTCCACCGGGGAGCTGTTTTTT | CASHGQGSTGELFF | - | TRBJ2-2 | TRBD1 | TRBV2 | 14
TGTGCCAGCACCGGAGATAGGGACGAGCAGTACTTC | CASTGDRDEQYF | - | TRBJ2-7 | - | TRBV7-9 | 12
TGCAGTGCTAGTCTCCGCCGGGGCGAGCAGTACTTC | CSASLRRGEQYF | once | TRBJ2-7 | - | TRBV20-1 | 12
TGCGCCAGCAGCGCCGCTTCAGCGGGAGGGCGCGATGAGCAGTTCTTC | CASSAASAGGRDEQFF | - | TRBJ2-1 | TRBD2 | TRBV4-1 | 16
TGTGCCAGCAGTTTAAAGGCCCTAGCGGGAGGGCCACAAGAGACCCAGTACTTC | CASSLKALAGGPQETQYF | - | TRBJ2-5 | TRBD2 | TRBV27 | 18
TGTGCCAGCACGGGACTAGCGGGAGATGAGAATACGCAGTATTTT | CASTGLAGDENTQYF | - | TRBJ2-3 | TRBD2 | TRBV18 | 15
TGTGCCACCAGCAGAGAGGGTGGTCCAAACATTCAGTACTTC | CATSREGGPNIQYF | - | TRBJ2-4 | - | TRBV15 | 14
TGCAGCGTGATCTTGCTAGGCGAGCAGTACTTC | CSVILLGEQYF | few | TRBJ2-7 | - | TRBV29-1 | 11
TGTGCCACCGGCAGAGATTTCTCGACGGGGAGGGAAAAACTGTTTTTT | CATGRDFSTGREKLFF | few | TRBJ1-4 | - | TRBV15 | 16
TGTGCCAGCAGCCCAACCGGGGGCAGGACTGAAGCTTTCTTT | CASSPTGGRTEAFF | - | TRBJ1-1 | - | TRBV3-1 | 14
TGTGCCAGCAGCTCCACCACACTAGTGAGCAATGAGCAGTTCTTC | CASSSTTLVSNEQFF | - | TRBJ2-1 | - | TRBV5-5 | 15
TGTGCCAGCTCACCGGGACAGGGAAGGGAGACCCAGTACTTC | CASSPGQGRETQYF | many | TRBJ2-5 | TRBD1 | TRBV18 | 14
TGTGCCAGCAGTGAGCGGGCCTCCTGCGAGCAGTACTTC | CASSERASCEQYF | once | TRBJ2-7 | - | TRBV12-3/TRBV12-4 | 13
TGTGCCAGCACCCGCGGGAGCGTGGTCGGGGAGACCCAGTACTTC | CASTRGSVVGETQYF | - | TRBJ2-5 | TRBD2 | TRBV7-9 | 15
TGCAGTGCTAGAGGCGGTTCGGGGGGCTACACCTTC | CSARGGSGGYTF | - | TRBJ1-2 | - | TRBV20-1 | 12
TGTGCCAGCAGTTCAGGGGGGTCGATTACAGATACGCAGTATTTT | CASSSGGSITDTQYF | - | TRBJ2-3 | - | TRBV12-3/TRBV12-4 | 15
TGTGCCAGCAGGTCATGGTTGTCGGAGACCCAGTACTTC | CASRSWLSETQYF | - | TRBJ2-5 | - | TRBV28 | 13
TGTGCCAGCAGTTACTCAACCGGGACCTTGCCGGGGGAGCTGTTTTTT | CASSYSTGTLPGELFF | few | TRBJ2-2 | - | TRBV6-5 | 16
TGCAGCGCGGGACAGCCGAACACTGAAGCTTTCTTT | CSAGQPNTEAFF | - | TRBJ1-1 | TRBD1 | TRBV29-1 | 12
TGTGCCAGCAGCCCGTGGGCTAGCGGCTACGAGCAGTACTTC | CASSPWASGYEQYF | - | TRBJ2-7 | TRBD2 | TRBV4-2 | 14
TGTGCCAGCAGACCTCCCGGGAGGGAAATAGAGACCCAGTACTTC | CASRPPGREIETQYF | few | TRBJ2-5 | TRBD2 | TRBV7-2 | 15
TGTGCCAGTTCGATAGGGGGAGGGCCCACAGATACGCAGTATTTT | CASSIGGGPTDTQYF | - | TRBJ2-3 | - | TRBV12-3/TRBV12-4 | 15
TGTGCCAGCAGCCAGACTAGCGGGTTTGGGACCCAGTACTTC | CASSQTSGFGTQYF | - | TRBJ2-5 | TRBD2 | TRBV7-9 | 14
TGTGCCTGGGTGACTGGCGGGAGGGGCAATGAGCAGTTCTTC | CAWVTGGRGNEQFF | - | TRBJ2-1 | TRBD2 | TRBV30 | 14
TGCAGTGCTAGCTCTGGGGAGACCCAGTACTTC | CSASSGETQYF | - | TRBJ2-5 | - | TRBV20-1 | 11
TGCGCCAGCAGTGAGTTAGGGAGATCACCCCCCCACTTT | CASSELGRSPPHF | - | TRBJ1-6 | - | TRBV10-1 | 13
TGTGCCAGCCCTCTGTCGGTCGAGCAGTACTTC | CASPLSVEQYF | - | TRBJ2-7 | - | TRBV21-1 | 11
TGTGCCAGCAGCGACTTGACAGGGGGCTACAATGAGCAGTTCTTC | CASSDLTGGYNEQFF | - | TRBJ2-1 | TRBD1 | TRBV12-3/TRBV12-4 | 15
TGTGCCAGCAGTTTCCTACGGTACCCGAGGAATGGGCAGTTCTTC | CASSFLRYPRNGQFF | - | TRBJ2-1 | - | TRBV27 | 15
TGTGCCTGGAGCGGGACTAGCCAATACAATGAGCAGTTCTTC | CAWSGTSQYNEQFF | - | TRBJ2-1 | TRBD2 | TRBV30 | 14
TGTACCAGCAGCCAAGTCGTGGGTTTTGGGACTAAGAACAATGAGCAGTTCTTC | CTSSQVVGFGTKNNEQFF | - | TRBJ2-1 | TRBD2 | TRBV14 | 18
TGTGCCAGCAGGACGTCCGGGGAGCAGTACTTC | CASRTSGEQYF | many | TRBJ2-7 | - | TRBV25-1 | 11
TGTGCCAGCATCGGACTAGCGGAGCCGGCGGAGACCCAGTACTTC | CASIGLAEPAETQYF | - | TRBJ2-5 | TRBD2 | TRBV2 | 15
TGCAGCGTCCACGGAAAACAGGGCTACACCTTC | CSVHGKQGYTF | many | TRBJ1-2 | - | TRBV29-1 | 11
TGTGCCAGCAGCCCAAGAGGACACGGGACTAGCGGGGGGTCCTACGAGCAGTACTTC | CASSPRGHGTSGGSYEQYF | - | TRBJ2-7 | TRBD2 | TRBV9 | 19
TGCAGTGCCAGAGATGGTGGCAGCGACTACAATGAGCAGTTCTTC | CSARDGGSDYNEQFF | - | TRBJ2-1 | - | TRBV20-1 | 15
TGCAGTGCTAGAGATACAACCGCCTACGAGCAGTACTTC | CSARDTTAYEQYF | - | TRBJ2-7 | - | TRBV20-1 | 13
TGCAGCGTTGGGACAGGGTTTTTGGGTCACAATGAGCAGTTCTTC | CSVGTGFLGHNEQFF | many | TRBJ2-1 | TRBD1 | TRBV29-1 | 15
TGCAGTGCCACCGAAGACACCTACGAGCAGTACTTC | CSATEDTYEQYF | - | TRBJ2-7 | - | TRBV20-1 | 12